These T cell receptor beta chains were read from a single sample in a study of PD-1 blockade in classical Hodgkin lymphoma. Here immunoSEQ multiplex PCR was the method, and the copy in TCRdb shows in-frame clones only, minus some. The table has over 14,000 clones, around 83% seen once. The material was peripheral blood mononuclear cells (PBMCs), obtained before the second cycle of nivolumab. These receptor sequences come from a human donor with classical Hodgkin lymphoma. The CDR3 runs from the conserved cysteine through the conserved F or W. Each record gives: clone size, V gene, D gene, J gene, CDR3 DNA, CDR3 protein. D genes are given only for firm matches. Where a row states a size, it is once, few, many or the class of an expanded clone; other rows omit it.

abundance: .
v_gene: TRBV27
d_gene: .
j_gene: TRBJ1-2
CDR3nt: TGTGCCAGCAGTCGAGGGGCTTACTATGGCTACACCTTC
CDR3aa: CASSRGAYYGYTF

abundance: .
v_gene: TRBV2
d_gene: .
j_gene: TRBJ1-5
CDR3nt: TGTGCCAGCAGTGAAGGGAGGTCTCAGCCCCAGCATTTT
CDR3aa: CASSEGRSQPQHF

abundance: .
v_gene: TRBV10-2
d_gene: TRBD2
j_gene: TRBJ2-3
CDR3nt: TGCGCCAGCAGGCTAGCGGGGGGGGGAACGGATACGCAGTATTTT
CDR3aa: CASRLAGGGTDTQYF

abundance: .
v_gene: TRBV9
d_gene: .
j_gene: TRBJ2-2
CDR3nt: TGTGCCAGCAGCGTAGGAGGGGTCACCGGGGAGCTGTTTTTT
CDR3aa: CASSVGGVTGELFF

abundance: once
v_gene: TRBV7-6
d_gene: .
j_gene: TRBJ1-1
CDR3nt: TGTGCCAGCAGCGACCTCTTAACCTGGAAATGGGAGAACACTGAAGCTTTCTTT
CDR3aa: CASSDLLTWKWENTEAFF

abundance: .
v_gene: TRBV2
d_gene: .
j_gene: TRBJ1-2
CDR3nt: TGTGCCAGCACTAGCACCCTTTCTTACTATGGCTACACCTTC
CDR3aa: CASTSTLSYYGYTF

abundance: .
v_gene: TRBV10-1
d_gene: TRBD2
j_gene: TRBJ2-3
CDR3nt: TGCGCCAGTCAACCTAGCGGGGGGAGCACAGATACGCAGTATTTT
CDR3aa: CASQPSGGSTDTQYF

abundance: .
v_gene: TRBV12-2
d_gene: .
j_gene: TRBJ2-1
CDR3nt: TGTGCAAGTCGCTCCATACTCCCAGGACCCGGGCCCTACAATGAGCAGTTCTTC
CDR3aa: CASRSILPGPGPYNEQFF

abundance: .
v_gene: TRBV18
d_gene: .
j_gene: TRBJ2-1
CDR3nt: TGTGCCAGCTCACCACCCTCAGCCTCCGGGGGCAATGAGCAGTTCTTC
CDR3aa: CASSPPSASGGNEQFF

abundance: .
v_gene: TRBV27
d_gene: .
j_gene: TRBJ2-2
CDR3nt: TGTGCCAGCAGTTTATCGGTTATGTGGAGGGGGACGAACACCGGGGAGCTGTTTTTT
CDR3aa: CASSLSVMWRGTNTGELFF

abundance: few
v_gene: TRBV19
d_gene: .
j_gene: TRBJ1-6
CDR3nt: TGTGCCAGTAGGGGACATCGCCCCTATAATTCACCCCTCCACTTT
CDR3aa: CASRGHRPYNSPLHF

abundance: .
v_gene: TRBV7-2
d_gene: .
j_gene: TRBJ2-5
CDR3nt: TGTGCCAGCAGCGGGGTGGAGACCCAGTACTTC
CDR3aa: CASSGVETQYF

abundance: .
v_gene: TRBV9
d_gene: .
j_gene: TRBJ2-1
CDR3nt: TGTGCCAGCAGCGAGGGCCCGGGCCCTAGCTCCTACAATGAGCAGTTCTTC
CDR3aa: CASSEGPGPSSYNEQFF

abundance: .
v_gene: TRBV10-1
d_gene: .
j_gene: TRBJ1-1
CDR3nt: TGCGCCAGCAGGGAGGGGGAAGACACTGAAGCTTTCTTT
CDR3aa: CASREGEDTEAFF

abundance: .
v_gene: TRBV6-6
d_gene: .
j_gene: TRBJ1-5
CDR3nt: TGTGCCAGCAGTTACGCCCAGGGAAACAATCAGCCCCAGCATTTT
CDR3aa: CASSYAQGNNQPQHF

abundance: .
v_gene: TRBV14
d_gene: TRBD2
j_gene: TRBJ2-1
CDR3nt: TGTGCCAGCAGCCAAGTCCCTTTCTTCGTAGCGGGCTCCTACAATGAGCAGTTCTTC
CDR3aa: CASSQVPFFVAGSYNEQFF

abundance: .
v_gene: TRBV5-1
d_gene: TRBD2
j_gene: TRBJ2-5
CDR3nt: TGCGCCAGCAGCTTGGAATTGGGACTAGCGGGGGGCCAGCAAGAGACCCAGTACTTC
CDR3aa: CASSLELGLAGGQQETQYF

abundance: .
v_gene: TRBV18
d_gene: TRBD1
j_gene: TRBJ1-5
CDR3nt: TGTGCCAGCTCACCTGAACAGGGGATGGAGGAACAGCCCCAGCATTTT
CDR3aa: CASSPEQGMEEQPQHF

abundance: .
v_gene: TRBV5-4
d_gene: .
j_gene: TRBJ2-7
CDR3nt: TGTGCCAGCAGCTTGGCGGGGTCTAGCTCCTACGAGCAGTACTTC
CDR3aa: CASSLAGSSSYEQYF

abundance: .
v_gene: TRBV2
d_gene: .
j_gene: TRBJ1-1
CDR3nt: TGTGCCAGCAGTGAATTGGGGAGGAACACTGAAGCTTTCTTT
CDR3aa: CASSELGRNTEAFF

abundance: .
v_gene: TRBV23-1
d_gene: .
j_gene: TRBJ2-1
CDR3nt: TGCGCCAGCGGCCATTGCACGACCTCAGAATACTACAATGAGCAGTTCTTC
CDR3aa: CASGHCTTSEYYNEQFF

abundance: .
v_gene: TRBV5-1
d_gene: .
j_gene: TRBJ1-1
CDR3nt: TGCGCCAGCAGCTTGGAGGCCATGAACACTGAAGCTTTCTTT
CDR3aa: CASSLEAMNTEAFF

abundance: .
v_gene: TRBV4-3
d_gene: TRBD1
j_gene: TRBJ1-4
CDR3nt: TGCGCCAGCAGCCAAGATCTGAGGACAGGAAGGGAAAAACTGTTTTTT
CDR3aa: CASSQDLRTGREKLFF

abundance: once
v_gene: TRBV6-6
d_gene: TRBD1
j_gene: TRBJ1-5
CDR3nt: TGTGCCAGCAGAAGACAGGGGGCGAGCAATCAGCCCCAGCATTTT
CDR3aa: CASRRQGASNQPQHF

abundance: .
v_gene: TRBV4-1
d_gene: .
j_gene: TRBJ2-7
CDR3nt: TGCGCCAGCAGACATGAGACGGGGCAGGGAGTCTACGAGCAGTACTTC
CDR3aa: CASRHETGQGVYEQYF

abundance: .
v_gene: TRBV5-5
d_gene: .
j_gene: TRBJ1-1
CDR3nt: TGTGCCAGCAGCTTGAACACAGGGTCGACCACTGAAGCTTTCTTT
CDR3aa: CASSLNTGSTTEAFF

abundance: .
v_gene: TRBV6-6
d_gene: TRBD2
j_gene: TRBJ2-3
CDR3nt: TGTGCCAGCAGTTCTAGCGGGGGGCGGGATACGCAGTATTTT
CDR3aa: CASSSSGGRDTQYF

abundance: .
v_gene: TRBV27
d_gene: .
j_gene: TRBJ2-1
CDR3nt: TGTGCCAGCAGTTTGGCCGGGCTAAATTACAATGAGCAGTTCTTC
CDR3aa: CASSLAGLNYNEQFF

abundance: .
v_gene: TRBV2
d_gene: .
j_gene: TRBJ1-2
CDR3nt: TGTGCCAGCAGTTATGACAGAATCGGATCGGGTGGCTACACCTTC
CDR3aa: CASSYDRIGSGGYTF

abundance: .
v_gene: TRBV14
d_gene: .
j_gene: TRBJ2-1
CDR3nt: TGTGCCAGCAGCCAAGGGTGGGGGGGCGGCAATGAGCAGTTCTTC
CDR3aa: CASSQGWGGGNEQFF

abundance: .
v_gene: TRBV7-9
d_gene: .
j_gene: TRBJ1-6
CDR3nt: TGTGCCAGCAGCTTACGGGGGTATTCACCCCTCCACTTT
CDR3aa: CASSLRGYSPLHF

abundance: .
v_gene: TRBV10-2
d_gene: .
j_gene: TRBJ1-1
CDR3nt: TGCGCCAGCAGCAGGGGAGAGGGAAGATGGACTGAAGCTTTCTTT
CDR3aa: CASSRGEGRWTEAFF

abundance: .
v_gene: TRBV5-1
d_gene: .
j_gene: TRBJ1-1
CDR3nt: TGCGCCAGCAGCTTGTGGGAGCCGCTGAGGGACACTGAAGCTTTCTTT
CDR3aa: CASSLWEPLRDTEAFF

abundance: .
v_gene: TRBV28
d_gene: .
j_gene: TRBJ1-1
CDR3nt: TGTGCCAGCAGCTCCCCGGGGGACACCACTGAAGCTTTCTTT
CDR3aa: CASSSPGDTTEAFF

abundance: .
v_gene: TRBV5-1
d_gene: .
j_gene: TRBJ2-2
CDR3nt: TGCGCCAGCAGCTTGGCGGGCCCTCCGAACACCGGGGAGCTGTTTTTT
CDR3aa: CASSLAGPPNTGELFF

abundance: .
v_gene: TRBV27
d_gene: TRBD1
j_gene: TRBJ2-2
CDR3nt: TGTGCCAGCAGTTTATGGACAGGGCAAGCCGGGGAGCTGTTTTTT
CDR3aa: CASSLWTGQAGELFF

abundance: .
v_gene: TRBV5-1
d_gene: .
j_gene: TRBJ2-2
CDR3nt: TGCGCCAGCACGTTAGGACACAGTAACACCGGGGAGCTGTTTTTT
CDR3aa: CASTLGHSNTGELFF

abundance: .
v_gene: TRBV10-3
d_gene: TRBD1
j_gene: TRBJ2-2
CDR3nt: TGTGCCATCAGTCCCGGGACAGAGAACACCGGGGAGCTGTTTTTT
CDR3aa: CAISPGTENTGELFF

abundance: once
v_gene: TRBV6-5
d_gene: .
j_gene: TRBJ1-3
CDR3nt: TGTGCCAGCAGGCGGGACACCAACTCTGGAAACACCATATATTTT
CDR3aa: CASRRDTNSGNTIYF

abundance: .
v_gene: TRBV19
d_gene: .
j_gene: TRBJ2-1
CDR3nt: TGTGCCAGTAGTATAGGTTCGGGGGGCCAAAATGAGCAGTTCTTC
CDR3aa: CASSIGSGGQNEQFF

abundance: once
v_gene: TRBV19
d_gene: .
j_gene: TRBJ1-6
CDR3nt: TGTGCCAGTACAACCCTCCAGGGGACCTCACCCCTCCACTTT
CDR3aa: CASTTLQGTSPLHF

abundance: .
v_gene: TRBV6-6
d_gene: .
j_gene: TRBJ1-1
CDR3nt: TGTGCCAGCAGTTACGAGGGGACTGAAGCTTTCTTT
CDR3aa: CASSYEGTEAFF

abundance: .
v_gene: TRBV28
d_gene: .
j_gene: TRBJ2-3
CDR3nt: TGTGCCAGCAGTTCCCCTAGGGAGCGGAGCACAGATACGCAGTATTTT
CDR3aa: CASSSPRERSTDTQYF

abundance: .
v_gene: TRBV2
d_gene: .
j_gene: TRBJ2-3
CDR3nt: TGTGCCAGCAGGAACACCCACACAGATACGCAGTATTTT
CDR3aa: CASRNTHTDTQYF

abundance: .
v_gene: TRBV4-3
d_gene: TRBD2
j_gene: TRBJ2-7
CDR3nt: TGCGCCAGCAGCCAAGAGGCTAGCGGATTCGGCGAGCAGTACTTC
CDR3aa: CASSQEASGFGEQYF

abundance: .
v_gene: TRBV6-6
d_gene: TRBD1
j_gene: TRBJ2-2
CDR3nt: TGTGCCAGCAGGACAGGGCCCGGGGAGCTGTTTTTT
CDR3aa: CASRTGPGELFF

abundance: .
v_gene: TRBV6-5
d_gene: TRBD1
j_gene: TRBJ2-7
CDR3nt: TGTGCCAGCAGTTACCTCCGAACAGGGGACGACGAGCAGTACTTC
CDR3aa: CASSYLRTGDDEQYF

abundance: .
v_gene: TRBV6-5
d_gene: .
j_gene: TRBJ2-1
CDR3nt: TGTGCCAGCAGTTCCGAGTTGACAGCCTACAATGAGCAGTTCTTC
CDR3aa: CASSSELTAYNEQFF

abundance: .
v_gene: TRBV6-5
d_gene: TRBD1
j_gene: TRBJ1-4
CDR3nt: TGTGCCAGCAGTACAGGGGGCGATGAAAAACTGTTTTTT
CDR3aa: CASSTGGDEKLFF

abundance: .
v_gene: TRBV19
d_gene: TRBD1
j_gene: TRBJ1-2
CDR3nt: TGTGCCAGTAGTATTCAGCAGGGGGGCAGGGTGGATGGCTACACCTTC
CDR3aa: CASSIQQGGRVDGYTF

abundance: .
v_gene: TRBV4-1
d_gene: .
j_gene: TRBJ1-5
CDR3nt: TGCGCCAGCAGCCAAGTCAACAATCAGCCCCAGCATTTT
CDR3aa: CASSQVNNQPQHF

abundance: .
v_gene: TRBV5-4
d_gene: .
j_gene: TRBJ1-4
CDR3nt: TGTGCCAGCAGCTTCGGAAGGGAAGGAGGGGAAAAACTGTTTTTT
CDR3aa: CASSFGREGGEKLFF